The text below deals with one T cell receptor (beta chain). This entry is derived from a study of radiation and T cells in renal cell carcinoma. Time point defined: blood 4 weeks post-SBRT, at nephrectomy. This sample's treatment: 15 Gy SBRT to primary tumor, nephrectomy 4 weeks later. The repertoire was sequenced with immunoSEQ multiplex PCR; TCRdb's copy has only in-frame clones and lacks some. The sample has around 74,000 clones, over 80% seen once. V lost 6 bases and J 10 bases, leaving 24 bases between the germline ends. Germline lookup yields CDR1 MNHEY and CDR2 SMNVEV (reference sequence). This CDR3 contains 16 residues.

This chain links TRBV27 with TRBJ1-4; a weak D match, TRBD1 (5 bases). The clonotype comes from an older woman with renal cell carcinoma. The specimen comprised blood, sampled from a patient whose treatment included radiotherapy and nephrectomy. Here the CDR3 reads CASSPAERGGVRKLFF. The CDR3 DNA sequence: TGTGCCAGCAGCCCCGCGGAGAGGGGAGGAGTTCGAAAACTGTTTTTT.